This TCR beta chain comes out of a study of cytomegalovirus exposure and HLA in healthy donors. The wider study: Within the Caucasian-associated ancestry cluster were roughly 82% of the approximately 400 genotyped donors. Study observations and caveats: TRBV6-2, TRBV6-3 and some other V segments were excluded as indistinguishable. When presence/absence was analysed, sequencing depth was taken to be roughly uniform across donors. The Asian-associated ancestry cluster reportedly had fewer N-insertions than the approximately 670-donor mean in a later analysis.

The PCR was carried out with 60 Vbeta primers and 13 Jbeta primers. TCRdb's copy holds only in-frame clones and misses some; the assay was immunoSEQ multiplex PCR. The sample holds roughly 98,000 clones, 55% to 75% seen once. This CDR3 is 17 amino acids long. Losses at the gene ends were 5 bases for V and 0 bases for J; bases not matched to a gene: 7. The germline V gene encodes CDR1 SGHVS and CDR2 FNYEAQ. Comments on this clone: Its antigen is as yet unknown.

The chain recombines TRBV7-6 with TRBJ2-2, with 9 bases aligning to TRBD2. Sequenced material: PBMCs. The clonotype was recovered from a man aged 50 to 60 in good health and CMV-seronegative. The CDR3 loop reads CASSGSGSRPNTGELFF. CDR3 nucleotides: TGTGCCAGCAGCGGTAGCGGGAGCCGCCCGAACACCGGGGAGCTGTTTTTT.